This is a list of T cell receptor beta chains from one sample in a study of graft-versus-host responses after intestinal transplantation. Method: immunoSEQ multiplex PCR; TCRdb's copy keeps in-frame clones and lacks some. The repertoire holds roughly 25,000 clones, with almost 40% as singletons. The material sequenced was alloreactive CD4+ T cells from a mixed lymphocyte reaction culture, taken before intestinal transplant. These receptors came from a human patient who received an intestinal transplant. CDR3s include the opening cysteine and the closing phenylalanine or tryptophan. The D gene is left open where the match is weak. Size is omitted from some rows. Given values are once, few, many or a class for expanded clones.

d_gene: TRBD1; j_gene: TRBJ1-2; v_gene: TRBV7-2; abundance: NA; CDR3nt: TGTGCCAGCAGCTTAGAGGGACAGCTCTATGGCTACACCTTC; CDR3aa: CASSLEGQLYGYTF
d_gene: TRBD1; j_gene: TRBJ1-5; v_gene: TRBV7-9; abundance: NA; CDR3nt: TGTGCCAGCAGCCCTGGGACAGGGGGATGGGGTAGCAATCAGCCCCAGCATTTT; CDR3aa: CASSPGTGGWGSNQPQHF
d_gene: TRBD1; j_gene: TRBJ2-7; v_gene: TRBV5-1; abundance: few; CDR3nt: TGCGCCAGCAGCGCCCAACAGGGGATCTACGAGCAGTACTTC; CDR3aa: CASSAQQGIYEQYF
d_gene: NA; j_gene: TRBJ2-1; v_gene: TRBV4-1; abundance: NA; CDR3nt: TGCGCCAGCAGCCAACTACGATTGTCCTACAATGAGCAGTTCTTC; CDR3aa: CASSQLRLSYNEQFF
d_gene: TRBD1; j_gene: TRBJ2-2; v_gene: TRBV6-1; abundance: NA; CDR3nt: TGTGCCAGCAGTTCCCGGACAGGGTCGGCCGGGGAGCTGTTTTTT; CDR3aa: CASSSRTGSAGELFF
d_gene: NA; j_gene: TRBJ1-1; v_gene: TRBV7-8; abundance: few; CDR3nt: TGTGCCAGCAGCATCGACAATGAAGCTTTCTTT; CDR3aa: CASSIDNEAFF
d_gene: NA; j_gene: TRBJ2-3; v_gene: TRBV7-2; abundance: NA; CDR3nt: TGTGCCAGCAGCTTATGGGGAGCGGGAGATACGCAGTATTTT; CDR3aa: CASSLWGAGDTQYF
d_gene: NA; j_gene: TRBJ2-3; v_gene: TRBV18; abundance: NA; CDR3nt: TGTGCCAGCTCACCACCCGGGGGGCGCACAGATACGCAGTATTTT; CDR3aa: CASSPPGGRTDTQYF
d_gene: TRBD1; j_gene: TRBJ1-1; v_gene: TRBV7-3; abundance: NA; CDR3nt: TGTGCCAGCAGCTTAACCCCGACAGGGATTGGCACTGAAGCTTTCTTT; CDR3aa: CASSLTPTGIGTEAFF
d_gene: NA; j_gene: TRBJ1-5; v_gene: TRBV27; abundance: NA; CDR3nt: TGTGCCAGCAGTTTCAATTTAGATCAGCCCCAGCATTTT; CDR3aa: CASSFNLDQPQHF
d_gene: TRBD1; j_gene: TRBJ1-2; v_gene: TRBV19; abundance: NA; CDR3nt: TGTGCCAGTAGCCGATCGATACAGGGGGCGAGTGGCTACACCTTC; CDR3aa: CASSRSIQGASGYTF
d_gene: TRBD2; j_gene: TRBJ2-1; v_gene: TRBV5-8; abundance: once; CDR3nt: TGTGCCAGCAGCCAGGGGACTAGCGGGAGGGGGTCCTACAATGAGCAGTTCTTC; CDR3aa: CASSQGTSGRGSYNEQFF
d_gene: TRBD1; j_gene: TRBJ2-7; v_gene: TRBV6-6; abundance: NA; CDR3nt: TGTGCCAGCAGAACCTATCAGGGGGCTTACGAGCAGTACTTC; CDR3aa: CASRTYQGAYEQYF
d_gene: NA; j_gene: TRBJ1-3; v_gene: TRBV30; abundance: few; CDR3nt: TGTGCCTGGAGTGTCGGTTATGGGACATTTGGAAACACCATATATTTT; CDR3aa: CAWSVGYGTFGNTIYF
d_gene: TRBD2; j_gene: TRBJ2-2; v_gene: TRBV4-1; abundance: NA; CDR3nt: TGCGCCAGCAGCCAAGACGTGTGGAAGCGGGAGGGCCAGACCGGGGAGCTGTTTTTT; CDR3aa: CASSQDVWKREGQTGELFF
d_gene: TRBD1; j_gene: TRBJ1-1; v_gene: TRBV5-4; abundance: NA; CDR3nt: TGTGCCAGCAGCTTGGATTTGGGACAGGGGGCCCTTAGAGCTGAAGCTTTCTTT; CDR3aa: CASSLDLGQGALRAEAFF